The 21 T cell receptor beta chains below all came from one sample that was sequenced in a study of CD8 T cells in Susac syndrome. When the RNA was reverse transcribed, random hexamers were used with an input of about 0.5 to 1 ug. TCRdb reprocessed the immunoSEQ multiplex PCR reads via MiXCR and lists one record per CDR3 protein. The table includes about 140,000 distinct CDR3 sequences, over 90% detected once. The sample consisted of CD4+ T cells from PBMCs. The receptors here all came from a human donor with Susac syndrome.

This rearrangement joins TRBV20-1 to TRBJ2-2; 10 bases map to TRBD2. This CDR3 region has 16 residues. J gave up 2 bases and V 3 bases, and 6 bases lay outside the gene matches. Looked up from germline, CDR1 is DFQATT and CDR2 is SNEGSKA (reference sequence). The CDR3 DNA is TGCAGTGCTAGGGCTAGCGGGGGAGTAAACACCGGGGAGCTGTTTTTT. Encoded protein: CSARASGGVNTGELFF.

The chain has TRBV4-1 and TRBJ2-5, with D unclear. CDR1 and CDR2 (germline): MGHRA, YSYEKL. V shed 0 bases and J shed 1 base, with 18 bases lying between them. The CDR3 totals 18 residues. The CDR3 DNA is TGCGCCAGCAGCCAAGAGATCAGCCTCGCCAACCTCCAAGAGACCCAGTACTTC. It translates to CASSQEISLANLQETQYF.

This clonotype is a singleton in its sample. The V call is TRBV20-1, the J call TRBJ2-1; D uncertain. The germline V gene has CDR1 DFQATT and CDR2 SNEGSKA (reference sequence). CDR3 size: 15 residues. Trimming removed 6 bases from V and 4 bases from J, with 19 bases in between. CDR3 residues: CSAPTGPRSYNEQFF. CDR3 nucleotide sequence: TGCAGTGCCCCCACCGGGCCCCGGAGTTACAATGAGCAGTTCTTC.

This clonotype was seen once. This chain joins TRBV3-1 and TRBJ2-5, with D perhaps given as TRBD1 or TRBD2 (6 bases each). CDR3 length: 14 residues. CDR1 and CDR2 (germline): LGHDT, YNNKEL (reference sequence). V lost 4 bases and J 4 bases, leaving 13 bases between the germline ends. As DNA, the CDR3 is TGTGCCAGCAGCCTCTCGGGGGCCCGAGAGACCCAGTACTTC. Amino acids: CASSLSGARETQYF.

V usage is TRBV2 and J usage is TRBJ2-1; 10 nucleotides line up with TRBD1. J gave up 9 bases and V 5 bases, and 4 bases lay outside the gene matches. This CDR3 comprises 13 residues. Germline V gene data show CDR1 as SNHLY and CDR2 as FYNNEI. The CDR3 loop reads CASSRTGGVEQFF. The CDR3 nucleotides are TGTGCCAGCAGTCGGACAGGGGGGGTTGAGCAGTTCTTC.

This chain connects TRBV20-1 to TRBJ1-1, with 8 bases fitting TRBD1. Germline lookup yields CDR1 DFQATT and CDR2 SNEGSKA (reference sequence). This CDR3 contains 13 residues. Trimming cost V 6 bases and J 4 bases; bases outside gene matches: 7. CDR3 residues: CSADYTGGTEAFF. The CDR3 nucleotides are TGCAGTGCGGATTATACAGGGGGCACTGAAGCTTTCTTT.

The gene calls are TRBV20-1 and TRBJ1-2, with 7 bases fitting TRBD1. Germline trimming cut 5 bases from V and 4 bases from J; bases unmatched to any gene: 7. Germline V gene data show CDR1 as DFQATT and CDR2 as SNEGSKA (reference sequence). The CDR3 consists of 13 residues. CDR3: CSASRTGFYGYTF. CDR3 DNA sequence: TGCAGTGCTTCCCGGACAGGATTCTATGGCTACACCTTC.

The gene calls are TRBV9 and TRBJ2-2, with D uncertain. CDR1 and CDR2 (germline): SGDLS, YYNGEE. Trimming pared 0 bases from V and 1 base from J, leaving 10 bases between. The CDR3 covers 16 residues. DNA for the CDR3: TGTGCCAGCAGCGTAGGCCTGGGCCTGAACACCGGGGAGCTGTTTTTT. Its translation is CASSVGLGLNTGELFF.

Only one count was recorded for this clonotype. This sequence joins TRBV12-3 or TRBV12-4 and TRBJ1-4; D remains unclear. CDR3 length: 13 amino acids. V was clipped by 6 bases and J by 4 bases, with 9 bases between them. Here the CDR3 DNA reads TGTGCCAGCAGCCCTTACGGTAATGAAAAACTGTTTTTT. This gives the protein CASSPYGNEKLFF.

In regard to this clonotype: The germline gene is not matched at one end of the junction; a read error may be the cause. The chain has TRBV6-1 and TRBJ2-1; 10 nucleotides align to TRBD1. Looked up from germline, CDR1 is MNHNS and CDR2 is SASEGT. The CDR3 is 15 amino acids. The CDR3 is CASSGPGQGYSEQFF. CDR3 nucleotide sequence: TGTGCCAGCAGTGGCCCGGGACAGGGGTACAGTGAGCAGTTCTTC.

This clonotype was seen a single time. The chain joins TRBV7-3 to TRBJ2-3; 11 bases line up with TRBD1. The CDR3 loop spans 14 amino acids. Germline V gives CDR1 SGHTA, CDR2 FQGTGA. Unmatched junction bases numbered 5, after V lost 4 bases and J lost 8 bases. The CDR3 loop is CASSWTGGGGTQYF. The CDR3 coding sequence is TGTGCCAGCAGCTGGACAGGGGGCGGGGGTACGCAGTATTTT.

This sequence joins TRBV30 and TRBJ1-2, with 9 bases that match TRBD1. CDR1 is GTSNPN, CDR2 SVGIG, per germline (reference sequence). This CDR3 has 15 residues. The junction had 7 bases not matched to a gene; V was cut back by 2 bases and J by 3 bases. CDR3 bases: TGTGCCTGGAGTCTAACAGGGGGCGCAGACTATGGCTACACCTTC. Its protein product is CAWSLTGGADYGYTF.

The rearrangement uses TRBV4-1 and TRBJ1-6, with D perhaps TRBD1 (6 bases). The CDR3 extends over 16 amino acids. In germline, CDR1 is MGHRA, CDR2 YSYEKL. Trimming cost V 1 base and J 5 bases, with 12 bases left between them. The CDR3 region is CASSQVGDKDNSPLHF. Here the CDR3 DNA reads TGCGCCAGCAGCCAAGTAGGGGACAAGGATAATTCACCCCTCCACTTT.

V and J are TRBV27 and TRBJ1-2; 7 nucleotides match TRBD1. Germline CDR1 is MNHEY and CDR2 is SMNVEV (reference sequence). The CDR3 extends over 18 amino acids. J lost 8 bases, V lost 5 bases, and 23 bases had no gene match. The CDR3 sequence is CASSLGGPKQGLRLGYTF. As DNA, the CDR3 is TGTGCCAGCAGTCTAGGGGGGCCAAAACAGGGGTTGCGTCTGGGCTACACCTTC.

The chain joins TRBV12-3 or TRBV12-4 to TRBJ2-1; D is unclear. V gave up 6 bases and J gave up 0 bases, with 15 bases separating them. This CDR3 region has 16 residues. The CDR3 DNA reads TGTGCCAGCAGCCTGGGGTCGAGCAGCTCCTACAATGAGCAGTTCTTC. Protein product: CASSLGSSSSYNEQFF.

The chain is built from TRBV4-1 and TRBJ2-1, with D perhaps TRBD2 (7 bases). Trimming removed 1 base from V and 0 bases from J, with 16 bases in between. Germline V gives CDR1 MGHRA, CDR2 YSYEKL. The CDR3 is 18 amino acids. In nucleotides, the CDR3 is TGCGCCAGCAGCCAAGGGCCCGGGGGCGGGAGCTCCTACAATGAGCAGTTCTTC. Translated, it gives CASSQGPGGGSSYNEQFF.

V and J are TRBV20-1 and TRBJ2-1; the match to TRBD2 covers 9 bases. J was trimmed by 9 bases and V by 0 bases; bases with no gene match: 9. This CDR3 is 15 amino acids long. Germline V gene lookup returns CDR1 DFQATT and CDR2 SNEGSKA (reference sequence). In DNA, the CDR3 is TGCAGTGCTAGAGATATCGCGGGGGGGCTCAGTGAGCAGTTCTTC. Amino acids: CSARDIAGGLSEQFF.

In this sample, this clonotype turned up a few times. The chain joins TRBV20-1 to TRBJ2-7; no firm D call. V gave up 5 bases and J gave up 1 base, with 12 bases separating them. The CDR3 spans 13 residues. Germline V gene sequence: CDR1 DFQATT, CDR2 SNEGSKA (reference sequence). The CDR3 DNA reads TGCAGTGCTTATAACGGTTTGTCCTACGAGCAGTACTTC. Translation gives CSAYNGLSYEQYF.

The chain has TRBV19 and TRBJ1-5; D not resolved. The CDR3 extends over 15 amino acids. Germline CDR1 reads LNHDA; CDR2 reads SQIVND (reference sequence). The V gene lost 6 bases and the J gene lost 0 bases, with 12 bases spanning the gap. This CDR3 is CASSLTWASNQPQHF. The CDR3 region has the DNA TGTGCCAGTAGCCTTACATGGGCTAGCAATCAGCCCCAGCATTTT.

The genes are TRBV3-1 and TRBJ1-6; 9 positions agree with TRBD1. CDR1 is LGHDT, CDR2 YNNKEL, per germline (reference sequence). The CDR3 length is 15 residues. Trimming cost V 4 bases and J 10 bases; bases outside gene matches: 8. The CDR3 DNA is TGTGCCAGCAGCCTGCGGACAGGGGTCTCCTCACCCCTCCACTTT. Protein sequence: CASSLRTGVSSPLHF.

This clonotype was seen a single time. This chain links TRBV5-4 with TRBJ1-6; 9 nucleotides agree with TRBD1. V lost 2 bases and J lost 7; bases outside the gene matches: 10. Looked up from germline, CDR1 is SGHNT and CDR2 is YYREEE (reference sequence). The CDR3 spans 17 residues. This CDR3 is CASSLVKTGGGNSPLHF. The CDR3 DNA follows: TGTGCCAGCAGCTTAGTGAAGACAGGGGGAGGAAATTCACCCCTCCACTTT.